The 17 T cell receptor beta chains reported below all come from one sample, sequenced in a study of blood T cells in healthy people across ages. Primers used in a second PCR of roughly 7 to 12 cycles were a sample-barcoded 5' primer and a J-beta primer mix. TCRdb ran MiXCR on the 5' RACE reads and lists one entry per CDR3 protein. The sample lists 2 million or so distinct CDR3 sequences; roughly 49% were seen once. Sequenced input: blood. The receptor source for this set is a woman aged 40 to 50 in good health.

This CDR3 reads CASSGVQGLTEAFF. DNA of the CDR3: TGTGCCAGCAGCGGGGTTCAGGGGCTTACTGAAGCTTTCTTT. This chain uses TRBV2 with TRBJ1-1; possible D gene TRBD1, 6 bases. This CDR3 has 14 amino acids. Deletions cut 6 bases from V and 5 bases from J, with 16 bases between. CDR1 and CDR2 from the germline V gene are SNHLY and FYNNEI.

The genes are TRBV27 and TRBJ2-5; D is perhaps TRBD2 (5 bases). The CDR3 has 15 amino acids. V shed 4 bases and J shed 4 bases, with 16 bases lying between them. Germline V CDR1 and CDR2: MNHEY, SMNVEV (reference sequence). CDR3 residues: CASSSIMGVGETQYF. As DNA, the CDR3 is TGTGCCAGCAGTTCTATCATGGGAGTGGGAGAGACCCAGTACTTC.

The chain links TRBV6-5 to TRBJ1-1; the match to TRBD1 covers 8 bases. The germline gives CDR1 MNHEY, CDR2 SVGAGI. The CDR3 runs 15 residues. Trimming removed 4 bases from V and 5 bases from J; junction bases left unmatched: 9. This chain's CDR3 is CASSSRGRVVTEAFF. CDR3 coding DNA: TGTGCCAGCAGTTCCAGGGGGCGGGTGGTAACTGAAGCTTTCTTT.

The chain joins TRBV5-1 to TRBJ2-7, with TRBD2 matching 14 bases. V was pared by 0 bases and J by 5 bases, with 4 bases of the junction left unmatched. This CDR3 comprises 16 residues. Germline loops: CDR1 SGHRS, CDR2 YFSETQ. The CDR3 loop reads CASSLAGLAGGHEQYF. For the CDR3, the DNA is TGCGCCAGCAGCTTGGCCGGACTAGCGGGGGGTCACGAGCAGTACTTC. Looking up the rest from reference TRBV5-1 and TRBJ2-7 gives the full variable domain: KAGVTQTPRYLIKTRGQQVTLSCSPISGHRSVSWYQQTPGQGLQFLFEYFSETQRNKGNFPGRFSGRQFSNSRSEMNVSTLELGDSALYLCASSLAGLAGGHEQYFGPGTRLTVT.

This clonotype has only a few counts. J is TRBJ2-1 and V is TRBV7-2; 7 nucleotides match TRBD2. CDR1 and CDR2 from the germline V gene are SGHTA and FQGNSA. V shed 5 bases, J shed 4 bases, and the junction held 11 bases outside the gene matches. This CDR3 is built from 16 residues. The DNA of the CDR3 is TGTGCCAGCAGCCTTTACCCCGGGGAGGGGTACAATGAGCAGTTCTTC. Its protein is CASSLYPGEGYNEQFF.

On this clonotype: At one of its ends the junction is not consistent with the germline gene, which may arise from a read error. The chain is built from TRBV6-5 and TRBJ2-3; D is undetermined. Germline lookup yields CDR1 MNHEY and CDR2 SVGAGI. The CDR3 has 13 residues. The CDR3 DNA is TGTGCCGGCAGTTACTCATCTGGAGATACGCAGTATTTT. Its protein product is CAGSYSSGDTQYF.

The chain recombines TRBV29-1 with TRBJ2-3; 8 positions agree with TRBD1. Germline CDR1 SQVTM, CDR2 ANQGSEA. This CDR3 has 17 residues. The V segment lost 5 bases and the J segment 2 bases; nucleotides outside the gene matches: 15. CDR3 region: CSVLRQGPPRHTDTQYF. The CDR3 nucleotides are TGCAGCGTTCTCCGACAGGGGCCTCCCCGACACACAGATACGCAGTATTTT.

This clonotype has just a few counts. The chain combines TRBV20-1 with TRBJ1-6; tentatively, D is TRBD1 (5 bases). Germline CDR1 is DFQATT and CDR2 is SNEGSKA (reference sequence). This CDR3 has 14 residues. The V and J ends lost 6 bases and 7 bases respectively, with 16 bases between them. For the CDR3, the DNA is TGCAGTGCGCAGCAGGGTGTAGGCAATTCACCCCTCCACTTT. This encodes CSAQQGVGNSPLHF.

V usage is TRBV28 and J usage is TRBJ2-7; D perhaps matches TRBD1 (6 bases). The CDR3 length is 15 residues. With 3 bases removed from V and 0 bases from J, the gap between germline ends came to 12 bases. Germline values: CDR1 MDHEN, CDR2 SYDVKM. The CDR3 coding sequence is TGTGCCAGCAGTTTCAAACTAGGGGGCTCCTACGAGCAGTACTTC. Its protein is CASSFKLGGSYEQYF.

Only a few counts were recorded for this clonotype. J is TRBJ2-7 and V is TRBV20-1, with D perhaps matching TRBD1 (6 bases). The V gene's germline CDR1 is DFQATT and CDR2 SNEGSKA (reference sequence). V gave up 1 base and J gave up 4 bases, with 20 bases separating them. The CDR3 contains 16 residues. In nucleotides, the CDR3 is TGCAGTGCTAGAGGAGGGGTTAGTCACAGGGAGTACGAGCAGTACTTC. Its protein product is CSARGGVSHREYEQYF.

The genes are TRBV29-1 and TRBJ1-2, with no clear D. The CDR3 covers 13 residues. Germline-derived CDR1 and CDR2 are SQVTM and ANQGSEA. V gave up 0 bases and J gave up 7 bases, with 12 bases separating them. For the CDR3, the DNA is TGCAGCGTTGAAGATAGCGGTAGTGGTGGCTACACCTTC. Protein sequence: CSVEDSGSGGYTF. The full variable domain, its missing parts supplied by reference TRBV29-1 and TRBJ1-2, is SAVISQKPSRDICQRGTSLTIQCQVDSQVTMMFWYRQQPGQSLTLIATANQGSEATYESGFVIDKFPISRPNLTFSTLTVSNMSPEDSSIYLCSVEDSGSGGYTFGSGTRLTVV.

This clonotype is a singleton in its sample. The CDR3 loop reads CASSSGLDKFRSRDNEQFF. The CDR3 nucleotides are TGTGCCAGCAGTAGTGGACTAGACAAATTTAGGTCCCGAGACAATGAGCAGTTCTTC. The gene calls are TRBV14 and TRBJ2-1; 7 bases match TRBD2. Trimming cost V 6 bases and J 5 bases; bases outside gene matches: 22. The CDR3 is 19 residues long. In germline, CDR1 is SGHDN, CDR2 FVKESK. The full variable domain, with the rest looked up from reference TRBV14 and TRBJ2-1, is EAGVTQFPSHSVIEKGQTVTLRCDPISGHDNLYWYRRVMGKEIKFLLHFVKESKQDESGMPNNRFLAERTGGTYSTLKVQPAELEDSGVYFCASSSGLDKFRSRDNEQFFGPGTRLTVL.

This CDR3 reads CASSLRAGPNYGYTF. The CDR3 nucleotides are TGTGCCAGCAGCTTAAGGGCAGGGCCTAACTATGGCTACACCTTC. The chain recombines TRBV7-8 with TRBJ1-2; D is perhaps TRBD1 (5 bases). Germline CDR1 SGHVS, CDR2 FQNEAQ. Trimming pared 2 bases from V and 0 bases from J, leaving 10 bases between. This CDR3 is built from 15 residues.

DNA of the CDR3: TGCAGTGCTAGAGTCCCTGTCTTGAACTATGGCTACACCTTC. It encodes CSARVPVLNYGYTF. The rearrangement links TRBV20-1 to TRBJ1-2; D is ambiguous. V lost 1 base and J 2 bases, leaving 11 bases between the germline ends. The germline CDR1 and CDR2 sequences are DFQATT and SNEGSKA (reference sequence). The CDR3 sequence is 14 residues long.

This clonotype was observed once. The chain recombines TRBV7-2 with TRBJ2-3; no clear D. The CDR3 runs 15 residues. The germline V gene has CDR1 SGHTA and CDR2 FQGNSA. Trimming left V 1 base short and J 11 bases short, with 19 bases between. The CDR3, as DNA: TGTGCCAGCAGCTTAGACGGCGACCCCTCCCAGATGCAGTATTTT. Its protein is CASSLDGDPSQMQYF.

The chain's CDR3 is CASSSRDGYTGELFF. The DNA of the CDR3 is TGCGCCAGCAGCTCAAGGGACGGATACACCGGGGAGCTGTTTTTT. The rearrangement uses TRBV5-1 and TRBJ2-2; D possibly matches TRBD1 or TRBD2 (5 bases each). Germline values: CDR1 SGHRS, CDR2 YFSETQ. The germline V and J ends were trimmed by 3 bases and 3 bases, with 12 bases remaining between them. There are 15 residues in the CDR3.

This clonotype was recorded a few times. The chain combines TRBV20-1 with TRBJ2-1; 12 positions match TRBD2. This CDR3 has 15 residues. Germline V gives CDR1 DFQATT, CDR2 SNEGSKA (reference sequence). The V segment lost 0 bases and the J segment 8 bases; nucleotides outside the gene matches: 5. This chain's CDR3 is CSARDLLAGGHEQFF. The CDR3 DNA reads as TGCAGTGCTAGAGATTTGCTAGCGGGGGGGCATGAGCAGTTCTTC.